Below are 11 T cell receptor beta chains sequenced from a single sample in a study of cytomegalovirus exposure and HLA in healthy donors. The study ran its PCR with 60 Vbeta and 13 Jbeta primers. Data came from immunoSEQ multiplex PCR; TCRdb stores just in-frame clones and leaves some out. The sample holds approximately 130,000 clones, 70% to 85% seen once. The sample taken for sequencing was PBMCs. The receptors originated from a man aged 18 to 35 in good health and CMV-seropositive.

This rearrangement joins TRBV5-1 to TRBJ2-7; D is possibly TRBD1 (5 bases). The CDR3 extends over 15 amino acids. Deletions cut 2 bases from V and 0 bases from J, with 12 bases between. Germline loops: CDR1 SGHRS, CDR2 YFSETQ. CDR3 sequence reads: CASSFSFDSSYEQYF. The CDR3 nucleotides read TGCGCCAGCAGCTTTTCATTTGACAGCTCCTACGAGCAGTACTTC.

The chain is built from TRBV9 and TRBJ1-4, with D possibly being TRBD1 (5 bases). V was clipped by 2 bases and J by 8 bases, with 13 bases between them. The germline V gene encodes CDR1 SGDLS and CDR2 YYNGEE. This CDR3 comprises 14 residues. DNA of the CDR3: TGTGCCAGCAGCGTCGGAGCAGGGTGGGAAAAACTGTTTTTT. It translates to CASSVGAGWEKLFF.

This clone was observed a single time. The chain carries TRBV6-1 and TRBJ1-2, with 8 bases aligning to TRBD1. CDR3 size: 13 residues. Trimming removed 7 bases from V and 8 bases from J; junction bases left unmatched: 9. Germline lookup yields CDR1 MNHNS and CDR2 SASEGT. CDR3 bases: TGTGCCAGCACTTCTTGGGACAGGAGGGGCTACACCTTC. This encodes CASTSWDRRGYTF.

The rearrangement joins TRBV6-5 to TRBJ2-1; D remains unclear. The CDR3 length is 11 residues. CDR1 is MNHEY, CDR2 SVGAGI, per germline. Trimming shortened V by 6 bases and J by 12 bases, and 12 bases separated the two germline ends. DNA for the CDR3: TGTGCCAGCAGCCAGCGCTGGGTGCAGTTCTTC. This gives the protein CASSQRWVQFF.

The rearrangement uses TRBV6-1 and TRBJ1-3, with a weak D call TRBD1 (6 bases). There are 14 residues in the CDR3. Germline lookup yields CDR1 MNHNS and CDR2 SASEGT. Deletions cut 7 bases from V and 4 bases from J, with 14 bases between. The CDR3 region has the DNA TGTGCCAGCATTAGGGGGTTCTCCGGAAACACCATATATTTT. It codes for CASIRGFSGNTIYF.

The gene calls are TRBV30 and TRBJ2-2, with 13 positions matching TRBD2. There are 16 residues in the CDR3. The V gene's germline CDR1 is GTSNPN and CDR2 SVGIG (reference sequence). V lost 1 base, J lost 7 bases, and 6 bases stayed unmatched. The CDR3 nucleotides are TGTGCCTGGAGTGGGACTAGCGGGAGTGGGGTCGGGGAGCTGTTTTTT. This translates into CAWSGTSGSGVGELFF.

The chain carries TRBV19 and TRBJ2-1; D might be TRBD1 (5 bases). The length of the CDR3 is 13 residues. The V gene's germline CDR1 is LNHDA and CDR2 SQIVND (reference sequence). Trimming took 6 bases from V and 5 from J, leaving 11 bases between them. CDR3 DNA sequence: TGTGCCAGTAGATCGGACACCAACAATGAGCAGTTCTTC. It codes for CASRSDTNNEQFF.

The DNA of the CDR3 is TGTGCCACCAGCAGACCTTCATGGCGGGATTCCTACGAGCAGTACTTC. Translated, it gives CATSRPSWRDSYEQYF. This chain joins TRBV15 and TRBJ2-7; tentatively, D is TRBD2 (6 bases). CDR3 length equals 16 residues. The V gene lost 2 bases and the J gene lost 1 base, with 15 bases spanning the gap. Germline V lookup: CDR1 LNHNV, CDR2 YYDKDF (reference sequence).

The CDR3 DNA reads as TGTGCCAGCAGCTTTGGGGCGGCGGCCGGCTATGGCTACACCTTC. This translates into CASSFGAAAGYGYTF. The V and J genes are TRBV5-8 and TRBJ1-2, with D possibly TRBD1 on 5 matching bases. Per germline, CDR1 SGHTS and CDR2 YDEGEE. Trimming cost V 2 bases and J 4 bases, with 15 bases left between them. This CDR3 is 15 amino acids long.

The chain has TRBV28 and TRBJ1-5; unclear D gene. The V gene's germline CDR1 is MDHEN and CDR2 SYDVKM. The CDR3 is 10 amino acids. Trimming pared 8 bases from V and 7 bases from J, leaving 6 bases between. The CDR3 region is CASGEQPQHF. The CDR3 coding sequence is TGTGCCAGCGGAGAACAGCCCCAGCATTTT.

The J gene is TRBJ1-1, the V gene TRBV28; possibly TRBD1 for D (6 bases). The CDR3 length is 13 residues. V was pared by 9 bases and J by 1 base, with 12 bases between. The V gene's germline CDR1 is MDHEN and CDR2 SYDVKM. For the CDR3, the DNA is TGTGCCAGTCTTGGGGGCGGGAACACTGAAGCTTTCTTT. Its translation: CASLGGGNTEAFF.